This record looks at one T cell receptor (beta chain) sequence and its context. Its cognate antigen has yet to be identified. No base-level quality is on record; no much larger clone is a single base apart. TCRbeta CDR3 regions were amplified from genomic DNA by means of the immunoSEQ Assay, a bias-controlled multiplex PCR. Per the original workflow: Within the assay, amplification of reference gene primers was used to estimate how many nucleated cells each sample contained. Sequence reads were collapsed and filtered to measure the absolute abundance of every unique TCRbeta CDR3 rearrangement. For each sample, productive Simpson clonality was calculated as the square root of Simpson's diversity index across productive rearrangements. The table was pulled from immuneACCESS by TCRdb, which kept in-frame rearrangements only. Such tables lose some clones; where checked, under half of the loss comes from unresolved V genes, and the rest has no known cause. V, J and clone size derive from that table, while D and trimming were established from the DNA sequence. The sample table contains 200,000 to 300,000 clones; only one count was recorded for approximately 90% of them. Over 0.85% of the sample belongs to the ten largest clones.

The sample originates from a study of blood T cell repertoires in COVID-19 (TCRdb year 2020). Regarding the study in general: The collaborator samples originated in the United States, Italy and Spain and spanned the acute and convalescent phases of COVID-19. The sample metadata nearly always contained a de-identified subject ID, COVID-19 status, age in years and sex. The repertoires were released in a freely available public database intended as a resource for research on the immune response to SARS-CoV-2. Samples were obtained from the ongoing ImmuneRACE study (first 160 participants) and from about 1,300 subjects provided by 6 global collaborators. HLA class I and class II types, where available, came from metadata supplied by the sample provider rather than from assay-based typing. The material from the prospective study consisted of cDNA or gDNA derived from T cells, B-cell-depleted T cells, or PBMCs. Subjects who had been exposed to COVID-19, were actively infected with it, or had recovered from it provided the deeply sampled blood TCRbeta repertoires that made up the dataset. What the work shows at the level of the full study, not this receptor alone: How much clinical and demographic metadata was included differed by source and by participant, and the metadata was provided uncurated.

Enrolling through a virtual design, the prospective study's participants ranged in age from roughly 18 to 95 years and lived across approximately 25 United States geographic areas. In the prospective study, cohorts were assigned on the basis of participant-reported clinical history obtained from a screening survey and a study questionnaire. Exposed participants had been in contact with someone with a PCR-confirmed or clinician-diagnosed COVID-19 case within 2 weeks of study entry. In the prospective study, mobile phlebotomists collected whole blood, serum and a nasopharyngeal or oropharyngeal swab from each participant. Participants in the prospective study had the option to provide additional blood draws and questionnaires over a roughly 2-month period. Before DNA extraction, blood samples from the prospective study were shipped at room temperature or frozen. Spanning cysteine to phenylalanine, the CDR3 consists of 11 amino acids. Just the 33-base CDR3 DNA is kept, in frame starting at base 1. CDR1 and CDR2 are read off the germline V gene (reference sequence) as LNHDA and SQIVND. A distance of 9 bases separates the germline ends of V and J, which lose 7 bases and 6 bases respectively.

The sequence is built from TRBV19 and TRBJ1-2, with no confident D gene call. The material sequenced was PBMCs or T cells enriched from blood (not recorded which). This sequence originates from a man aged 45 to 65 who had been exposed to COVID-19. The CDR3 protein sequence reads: CASKAEDGYTF. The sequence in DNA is TGTGCCAGTAAAGCCGAGGATGGCTACACCTTC.